The 12 T cell receptor beta chains reported below all come from one sample, sequenced in a study of shared clonotypes between healthy human individuals. Data came from immunoSEQ multiplex PCR; TCRdb stores just in-frame clones and leaves some out. The table shows around 560,000 clones, with 85% to 95% occurring only once. The naive CD8 population came from CD45RO-negative cells selected for CCR7, without terminally differentiated effector memory CD45RA+ cells. Sequencing input: naive CD8+ T cells sorted from blood. The receptors here all came from a woman in her thirties in good health.

CDR3 in DNA: TGTGCCATCAGAGAATCGACAGGCTACGAGCAGTACTTC. Its protein product is CAIRESTGYEQYF. This sequence joins TRBV10-3 and TRBJ2-7; D may be TRBD1 (6 bases). V was trimmed by 6 bases and J by 3 bases, leaving 12 bases between them. The CDR3 loop spans 13 amino acids. Germline V lookup: CDR1 ENHRY, CDR2 SYGVKD.

The chain uses TRBV6-5 and TRBJ2-1; D possibly corresponds to TRBD2 (5 bases). Germline CDR1 MNHEY, CDR2 SVGAGI. This CDR3 has 13 amino acids. V was trimmed by 8 bases and J by 7 bases, leaving 15 bases between them. The CDR3 loop reads CASGAGPRNEQFF. CDR3 coding DNA: TGTGCCAGCGGCGCGGGCCCGCGAAATGAGCAGTTCTTC.

The rearrangement uses TRBV27 and TRBJ2-1; D unresolved. Trimming cost V 6 bases and J 8 bases, with 14 bases left between them. Germline CDR1 MNHEY, CDR2 SMNVEV (reference sequence). The CDR3 loop spans 13 amino acids. The CDR3 DNA reads TGTGCCAGCAGCACGGGCATTGGGGATGAGCAGTTCTTC. Its protein is CASSTGIGDEQFF.

Concerning this clone: This specimen includes other DNA sequences encoding the same CDR3. The chain uses TRBV30 and TRBJ2-7; 8 bases match TRBD2. The germline gives CDR1 GTSNPN, CDR2 SVGIG (reference sequence). This CDR3 contains 15 residues. V shed 0 bases and J 2 bases; nucleotides not matched to a gene: 6. The CDR3 reads CAWSVGLAGAYEQYF. In DNA form, the CDR3 reads TGTGCCTGGAGTGTAGGGCTAGCGGGCGCCTACGAGCAGTACTTC. Complete variable domain (other parts from reference TRBV30 and TRBJ2-7): SQTIHQWPATLVQPVGSPLSLECTVEGTSNPNLYWYRQAAGRGLQLLFYSVGIGQISSEVPQNLSASRPQDRQFILSSKKLLLSDSGFYLCAWSVGLAGAYEQYFGPGTRLTVT.

The rearrangement uses TRBV9 and TRBJ2-7, with D possibly being TRBD2 (5 bases). With 4 bases removed from V and 2 bases from J, the gap between germline ends came to 13 bases. Germline V gives CDR1 SGDLS, CDR2 YYNGEE. This CDR3 is 14 amino acids long. As DNA, the CDR3 is TGTGCCAGCAGCTCAATGGAAGCGGCCTACGAGCAGTACTTC. Protein: CASSSMEAAYEQYF.

The genes are TRBV5-4 and TRBJ2-3; 10 bases line up with TRBD2. V was pared by 3 bases and J by 4 bases, with 5 bases of the junction left unmatched. This CDR3 region has 15 residues. In germline, CDR1 is SGHNT, CDR2 YYREEE (reference sequence). Here the CDR3 DNA reads TGTGCCAGCAGCTACCCGGGACTAGCGCCAGATACGCAGTATTTT. Its protein is CASSYPGLAPDTQYF.

This rearrangement joins TRBV27 to TRBJ2-2, with 12 bases aligning to TRBD2. With V trimmed by 1 base and J by 8 bases, 8 bases remained unmatched. Per germline, CDR1 MNHEY and CDR2 SMNVEV (reference sequence). The CDR3 is made up of 17 amino acids. The CDR3, as DNA: TGTGCCAGCAGTTTATTGGGAGGGACTAGCGGGCTGGGGGAGCTGTTTTTT. Protein sequence: CASSLLGGTSGLGELFF.

The rearrangement uses TRBV2 and TRBJ2-1; possibly TRBD2 for D (5 bases). With 7 bases removed from V and 2 bases from J, the gap between germline ends came to 12 bases. The CDR3 has 14 amino acids. Germline V gene data show CDR1 as SNHLY and CDR2 as FYNNEI. Here the CDR3 reads CASNGPGTYNEQFF. CDR3 nucleotide sequence: TGTGCCAGCAATGGCCCGGGAACCTACAATGAGCAGTTCTTC. Together with reference TRBV2 and TRBJ2-1, the CDR3 gives the full variable domain: EPEVTQTPSHQVTQMGQEVILRCVPISNHLYFYWYRQILGQKVEFLVSFYNNEISEKSEIFDDQFSVERPDGSNFTLKIRSTKLEDSAMYFCASNGPGTYNEQFFGPGTRLTVL.

The CDR3 protein is CASSQDLVGVGYEQYF. The CDR3 region has the DNA TGTGCCAGCAGCCAAGATCTAGTAGGGGTAGGATACGAGCAGTACTTC. This rearrangement joins TRBV14 to TRBJ2-7, with D perhaps TRBD1 (5 bases). The V gene's germline CDR1 is SGHDN and CDR2 FVKESK. CDR3 length equals 16 residues. V was shortened by 0 bases and J by 4 bases, with 16 bases between the two germline ends.

This clone was counted once. The chain employs TRBV11-2 and TRBJ2-7; tentative D call: TRBD1 (8 bases). Trimming stripped 8 bases from V and 4 bases from J, with 21 bases between. Per the germline V gene, CDR1 is SGHAT and CDR2 is FQNNGV. The CDR3 is 15 amino acids. This chain's CDR3 is CASGGAGTGIYEQYF. Here the CDR3 DNA reads TGTGCCAGCGGGGGGGCCGGGACAGGCATTTACGAGCAGTACTTC.

The V gene is TRBV6-1, the J gene TRBJ2-7; D might be TRBD2 (6 bases). CDR3 length: 15 residues. The germline gives CDR1 MNHNS, CDR2 SASEGT. Trimming took off 2 bases at V and 2 bases at J, with 13 bases between the two ends. This CDR3 reads CASSELGSGAYEQYF. For the CDR3, the DNA is TGTGCCAGCAGTGAACTGGGTAGCGGTGCCTACGAGCAGTACTTC.

As concerns this clone: This sample also contains other DNA sequences that code for the same CDR3. The chain combines TRBV27 with TRBJ1-5; 8 bases fit TRBD1. Germline assignment: CDR1 MNHEY and CDR2 SMNVEV (reference sequence). With V trimmed by 6 bases and J by 2 bases, 3 bases remained unmatched. This CDR3 spans 14 amino acids. This CDR3 is CASSQTGGNQPQHF. As DNA, the CDR3 is TGTGCCAGCAGCCAGACAGGGGGCAATCAGCCCCAGCATTTT.